This TCR beta chain was captured by sequencing in a study of OX40 agonist ivuxolimab in advanced cancers. Turning to the study itself: The study gave patients intravenous ivuxolimab at 0.01 to 10 mg/kg every 2 weeks. Each dose-escalation patient presented with hepatocellular carcinoma, melanoma, renal cell or head and neck cancer. Whole-study findings and limits: Mean expanded clone counts were higher in CD8+ than CD4+ T cells. Not determined was the antigen specificity of the expanded peripheral T cells.

Measured with immunoSEQ multiplex PCR; TCRdb has only the in-frame clones, and not every one. The sample holds 90,000 to 130,000 clones, about 92% seen once. Notes on this clone: Its antigen is unknown.

The CDR3 length is 14 residues. Trimming removed 2 bases from V and 3 bases from J, with 11 bases in between. CDR1 is SGHDT, CDR2 YYEEEE, per germline. This specimen consisted of CD4+ or CD8+ T cells sorted from blood, obtained in a trial of the OX40 agonist ivuxolimab. The rearrangement joins TRBV5-6 to TRBJ1-1; D is possibly TRBD1 (5 bases). The origin of this receptor is an adult with an advanced solid tumor such as melanoma, head and neck, liver or kidney cancer. DNA for the CDR3: TGTGCCAGCAGCTTCCGGGGCCAGGACACTGAAGCTTTCTTT. Translated, it gives CASSFRGQDTEAFF.